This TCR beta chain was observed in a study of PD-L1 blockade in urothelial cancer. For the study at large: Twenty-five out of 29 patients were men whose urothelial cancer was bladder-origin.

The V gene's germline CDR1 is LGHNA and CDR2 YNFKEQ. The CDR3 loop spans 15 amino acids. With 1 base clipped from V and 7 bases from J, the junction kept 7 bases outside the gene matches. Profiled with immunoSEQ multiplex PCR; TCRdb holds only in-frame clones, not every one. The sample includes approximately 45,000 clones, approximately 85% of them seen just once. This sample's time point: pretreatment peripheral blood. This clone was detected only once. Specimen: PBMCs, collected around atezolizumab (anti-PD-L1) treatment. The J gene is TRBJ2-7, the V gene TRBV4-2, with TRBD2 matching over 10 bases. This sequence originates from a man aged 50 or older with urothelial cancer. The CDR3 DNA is TGTGCCAGCAGCCAAGTCTTAGCGGGAGGTGGGGAGCAGTACTTC. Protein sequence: CASSQVLAGGGEQYF.